This entry describes one T cell receptor (beta chain). The antigen this receptor binds is unknown. No base qualities exist here, and no much larger clone lies one base off it. These data are taken from a study of regulatory dendritic cells for organ transplantation (dated by TCRdb to about 2017). Study-level background: Sorted naive and memory CD4+ and CD8+ T cells had their TCRbeta repertoires sequenced both before and after allostimulation with either regulatory or mature dendritic cells. Study-wide findings and limitations: In both subjects, allostimulation led to expansion of memory CD8+ clones, though the expansion induced by regulatory dendritic cells appeared to be more limited than that induced by mature dendritic cells. The authors pointed out considerable heterogeneity between individuals in the alloreactive memory CD8+ T cell pool, and only a couple of subjects were sequenced. Among the resting subsets, the most alloreactive TCR clonotypes were found in memory CD8+ T cells. Repertoires were highly diverse in naive CD4+ and CD8+ T cells, less diverse in memory cells, and most oligoclonal in memory CD8+ cells.

Multiplexed two-step PCR with Vbeta-specific forward primers and Jbeta-specific reverse primers was used to amplify TCRbeta CDR3 regions. The TCRbeta libraries were sequenced on an Illumina instrument via the immunoSEQ service. Turning to the authors' computational methods: IMGT annotation was used to assign V, D and J genes, and synthetic CDR3 analogues were used to correct the counts for multiplex PCR bias. The immunoSEQ Analyzer calculated repertoire clonality as one minus the normalized Shannon entropy. Fisher's exact test with Benjamini-Hochberg false discovery rate control was used to define clonal expansion, with two-tailed P<0.01. TCRdb retrieved this table from immuneACCESS and kept in-frame rearrangements only. Not all clones are present; in checked studies, unresolved V genes account for under half, and no reason is known for the remainder. V and J calls and clone size come straight from that table; D and trimming were deduced from the DNA. For this sample the table gives roughly 5,200 clones, of which around two thirds were detected only once. The ten largest clones represent 11% of the sample.

FACS was used to sort CD4+ or CD8+ cells into naive T cells (CD45RA+) and memory T cells (CD45RO+). Two healthy control subjects provided the T cells used for TCR sequencing. Sorted T cell subsets that were not stimulated were used as baseline controls for the mixed lymphocyte reactions. Genomic DNA was extracted with the Qiagen DNeasy Blood & Tissue Kit. Deletion took 5 bases off V and 7 bases off J, with a span of 11 bases between the germline ends. The CDR3 holds 12 amino acids from the cysteine to the phenylalanine. Just CDR3 DNA is preserved here, 36 bases in frame from base 1. From the germline V gene (reference sequence), CDR1 is SEHNR and CDR2 is FQNEAQ.

The receptor was isolated from a human donor in good health. The rearranged segments are TRBV7-9 and TRBJ1-1; the D gene remains uncertain. What was sequenced was memory CD8+ T cells from blood. Sample cell subset or site, as interpreted from the label and publication: CD45RO+ memory T cells. The DNA sequence follows: TGTGCCAGCAGCCCTCGAGGGTTTGAAGCTTTCTTT. Its protein reads: CASSPRGFEAFF.